A selection of T cell receptor beta chains follows, all from one sample in a study of blood T cell repertoires in COVID-19. Assay: immunoSEQ multiplex PCR; the TCRdb copy retains only in-frame clones and omits some. The table includes 300,000 to 400,000 clones, 70% to 90% detected once. The sample comprised peripheral blood. The receptor set was obtained from a woman between 55 and 75 years old with COVID-19, enrolled during active disease. Each CDR3 is given without its conserved first and last residue. The size entry is marked missing in some rows and otherwise reads once, few, many or a size class.

NA	TRBV5-1	ASSLNWDRARSPLH
NA	TRBV9	ASSALVLGEQY
NA	TRBV27	ASPRFQNTGELF
NA	TRBV12-5	ASGLEQGHEQY
NA	TRBV7-2	ASSKDRVYQETQY
NA	TRBV5-6	ASSLGTGKAPAF
NA	TRBV4-1	ASSQPLAGGGEQY
NA	TRBV11-3	ASSLGFQGVLNEQY
NA	TRBV3-1/TRBV3-2	ASTKFRPGGNTGELF
NA	TRBV7-8	ASSLSRMETQY
NA	TRBV5-1	ASSQEGSYEQY
once	TRBV7-9	ASSGPAALGSPLH
NA	TRBV24-1	ATSDSRGWDTF
NA	TRBV7-9	ASSLGGTDGYT
NA	TRBV20-1	SASRDMNTEAF
once	TRBV5-6	ASSHILPGQRDNEQF